Following are 26 T cell receptor beta chains from one sample sequenced in a study of CD8+ T cells in alopecia areata. The treatment here: oral pan-JAK inhibitor, 5-10 mg twice daily. cDNA serving as the sequencing template came from extracted, reverse transcribed RNA. Produced via immunoSEQ multiplex PCR; TCRdb's table is partial and in-frame only. The sample has 150,000 to 200,000 clones; less than 65% are singletons. Sequenced here: CD4+ T cells sorted from blood, sampled at week 24, from a patient treated with tofacitinib. These receptors came from a human donor with alopecia areata.

The V and J genes are TRBV4-3 and TRBJ2-2; D is perhaps TRBD2 (6 bases). V lost 0 bases and J lost 7, with 9 bases in between. From germline, CDR1 is LGHNA and CDR2 YSLEER. The CDR3 runs to 14 residues. The CDR3, as DNA: TGCGCCAGCAGCCAAGACCGGAGGGGCGGGGAGCTGTTTTTT. Translating it yields CASSQDRRGGELFF.

The chain has TRBV5-1 and TRBJ1-4; 8 bases agree with TRBD1. This CDR3 contains 16 residues. V gave up 4 bases and J gave up 0 bases; unmatched junction bases: 5. Germline CDR1 is SGHRS and CDR2 is YFSETQ. The CDR3 DNA reads as TGCGCCAGCAGCAAAGGACAGGGCGCAACTAATGAAAAACTGTTTTTT. Translating it yields CASSKGQGATNEKLFF.

V is TRBV2 and J is TRBJ2-1; D may match TRBD1 or TRBD2 (5 bases each). V was trimmed by 6 bases and J by 8 bases, leaving 23 bases between them. This CDR3 has 16 amino acids. Looked up from germline, CDR1 is SNHLY and CDR2 is FYNNEI. The CDR3 sequence is CASRVDIGALGHEQFF. Written as DNA, the CDR3 is TGTGCCAGCAGGGTTGATATCGGGGCACTGGGTCATGAGCAGTTCTTC.

V gene TRBV29-1 combines with J gene TRBJ2-2; weak D call: TRBD1 (6 bases). Germline V lookup: CDR1 SQVTM, CDR2 ANQGSEA. This CDR3 is built from 13 residues. V lost 4 bases and J 3 bases, leaving 9 bases between the germline ends. CDR3 sequence (DNA): TGCAGCGTTGCAGGACAGTACACCGGGGAGCTGTTTTTT. Amino acid sequence: CSVAGQYTGELFF.

This sequence joins TRBV2 and TRBJ2-7; TRBD1 aligns across 12 bases. Germline lookup yields CDR1 SNHLY and CDR2 FYNNEI. The CDR3 has 14 amino acids. The V gene end was trimmed by 4 bases and the J gene end by 6 bases; junction bases not matched to a gene: 4. The CDR3 bases are TGTGCCAGCAGTGGGGACAGGGGGCGACGCGAGCAGTACTTC. This sequence encodes CASSGDRGRREQYF.

This clone was detected ten times or more. The chain links TRBV28 to TRBJ2-3, with 9 bases that match TRBD2. CDR1 and CDR2 from the germline V gene are MDHEN and SYDVKM. Trimming at V came to 5 bases and at J to 4 bases, leaving 10 bases not matched to a gene. The CDR3 has 16 residues. The CDR3 protein is CASSNLAGEFPDTQYF. DNA for the CDR3: TGTGCCAGCAGTAACTTAGCGGGGGAGTTTCCAGATACGCAGTATTTT. Full variable domain (outside the CDR3, taken from reference TRBV28 and TRBJ2-3): DVKVTQSSRYLVKRTGEKVFLECVQDMDHENMFWYRQDPGLGLRLIYFSYDVKMKEKGDIPEGYSVSREKKERFSLILESASTNQTSMYLCASSNLAGEFPDTQYFGPGTRLTVL.

CDR3 sequence (DNA): TGCAGCGTTGGAAAGCGGGGCTCGATTACCGGGGAGCTGTTTTTT. Its translation is CSVGKRGSITGELFF. This chain links TRBV29-1 with TRBJ2-2, with 7 bases lining up with TRBD2. The ends lost 4 bases at V and 5 bases at J; junction bases unmatched: 10. The CDR3 spans 15 residues. Germline CDR1 is SQVTM and CDR2 is ANQGSEA.

The CDR3 region is CASSPRTGTGGIYGYTF. CDR3 nucleotides: TGTGCCAGCAGCCCACGGACCGGGACAGGGGGCATCTATGGCTACACCTTC. The rearrangement links TRBV7-8 to TRBJ1-2; 12 positions match TRBD1. In germline, CDR1 is SGHVS, CDR2 FQNEAQ. This CDR3 has 17 amino acids. The junction had 11 bases not matched to a gene; V was cut back by 5 bases and J by 4 bases.

This clone appeared a few times. The chain employs TRBV7-7 and TRBJ2-5; a possible D gene is TRBD1 (6 bases). Germline CDR1 SSHAT, CDR2 FNYEAQ (reference sequence). V lost 2 bases and J lost 5, with 15 bases in between. This CDR3 has 15 amino acids. This chain's CDR3 is CASSLFATQGETQYF. The CDR3 DNA reads as TGTGCCAGCAGCTTATTTGCAACTCAGGGGGAGACCCAGTACTTC.

This clone was recorded once. The rearrangement joins TRBV30 to TRBJ2-1; TRBD1 matches at 8 bases. The CDR3 is 17 residues long. J gave up 7 bases and V 2 bases, and 16 bases lay outside the gene matches. Germline lookup yields CDR1 GTSNPN and CDR2 SVGIG (reference sequence). CDR3 region: CAWSKGWQGAVGNEQFF. CDR3 DNA sequence: TGTGCCTGGAGTAAAGGCTGGCAGGGGGCTGTGGGAAATGAGCAGTTCTTC.

This clone turned up a few times. The chain links TRBV10-3 to TRBJ1-5; D is ambiguous. Germline values: CDR1 ENHRY, CDR2 SYGVKD. This CDR3 contains 15 residues. Trimming left V 2 bases short and J 0 bases short, with 8 bases between. CDR3 DNA sequence: TGTGCCATCAGTGAGGAGCAGAATAGCAATCAGCCCCAGCATTTT. This gives the protein CAISEEQNSNQPQHF.

Written as DNA, the CDR3 is TGCGCCAGCAGCCAAGTCTCCGGGACCGAGCAGTACTTC. It yields the protein CASSQVSGTEQYF. The rearrangement uses TRBV4-1 and TRBJ2-7; D may match TRBD1 or TRBD2 (5 bases each). Per the germline V gene, CDR1 is MGHRA and CDR2 is YSYEKL. This CDR3 comprises 13 residues. Trimming left V 1 base short and J 6 bases short, with 10 bases between.

The V call is TRBV2, the J call TRBJ2-7, with D perhaps being TRBD1 or TRBD2 (5 bases each). V was trimmed by 6 bases and J by 0 bases, leaving 6 bases between them. Germline CDR1 and CDR2: SNHLY and FYNNEI. The CDR3 runs to 12 residues. CDR3 sequence reads: CASRGDSYEQYF. In DNA form, the CDR3 reads TGTGCCAGCAGGGGGGACTCCTACGAGCAGTACTTC.

This clone was seen a handful of times. V gene TRBV7-2 combines with J gene TRBJ2-7, with 7 positions matching TRBD1. CDR3 length: 15 residues. Trimming cost V 5 bases and J 6 bases; bases outside gene matches: 13. Germline V gives CDR1 SGHTA, CDR2 FQGNSA. This CDR3 is CASSQRRQGRSEQYF. The CDR3 DNA reads as TGTGCCAGCAGCCAGAGAAGACAGGGCCGGTCCGAGCAGTACTTC.

The chain has TRBV29-1 and TRBJ2-7, with TRBD1 matching over 7 bases. Germline values: CDR1 SQVTM, CDR2 ANQGSEA. The CDR3 has 13 residues. Losses at the gene ends were 7 bases for V and 4 bases for J; bases not matched to a gene: 10. The CDR3 sequence: CSATGTVVYEQYF. DNA for the CDR3: TGCAGCGCAACCGGGACAGTTGTTTACGAGCAGTACTTC.

This clone occurred once. The V gene is TRBV27, the J gene TRBJ1-6, with D hard to call. The germline V gene has CDR1 MNHEY and CDR2 SMNVEV (reference sequence). V was pared by 5 bases and J by 7 bases, with 6 bases between. The CDR3 consists of 12 residues. The CDR3 loop is CASSQRNSPLHF. DNA for the CDR3: TGTGCCAGCAGTCAGAGAAATTCACCCCTCCACTTT.

This chain joins TRBV29-1 and TRBJ1-1, with D unclear. Germline lookup yields CDR1 SQVTM and CDR2 ANQGSEA. Trimming pared 3 bases from V and 7 bases from J, leaving 9 bases between. This CDR3 spans 11 amino acids. CDR3 DNA sequence: TGCAGCGTTGATGTTGTTGGTGAAGCTTTCTTT. As protein: CSVDVVGEAFF.

This chain connects TRBV30 to TRBJ1-1, with 11 bases aligning to TRBD1. The CDR3 contains 12 residues. The trim removed 4 bases at V and 7 bases at J, leaving 2 bases unmatched. CDR1 GTSNPN and CDR2 SVGIG come from the germline V gene (reference sequence). CDR3 sequence: CAWKDRGLEAFF. The CDR3 DNA follows: TGTGCCTGGAAGGACAGGGGGCTTGAAGCTTTCTTT.

This clone has more than one count but fewer than ten. The V gene is TRBV19, the J gene TRBJ2-4, with D possibly matching TRBD1 (6 bases). CDR3 length: 15 residues. Looked up from germline, CDR1 is LNHDA and CDR2 is SQIVND (reference sequence). The germline V and J ends were trimmed by 6 bases and 3 bases, with 15 bases remaining between them. In nucleotides, the CDR3 is TGTGCCAGTAGCGTAATCCAGGGGAACAAAAACATTCAGTACTTC. Its protein product is CASSVIQGNKNIQYF. Complete variable domain (other parts from reference TRBV19 and TRBJ2-4): DGGITQSPKYLFRKEGQNVTLSCEQNLNHDAMYWYRQDPGQGLRLIYYSQIVNDFQKGDIAEGYSVSREKKESFPLTVTSAQKNPTAFYLCASSVIQGNKNIQYFGAGTRLSVL.

J is TRBJ1-4 and V is TRBV29-1, with 8 nucleotides matching TRBD1. After removal of 1 base from V and 8 bases from J, the junction contained 6 bases not matched to a gene. The CDR3 loop spans 14 amino acids. CDR1 is SQVTM, CDR2 ANQGSEA, per germline. The CDR3 DNA follows: TGCAGCGTTGAAGGTTTACAGGGGGGCGAAAAACTGTTTTTT. It translates to CSVEGLQGGEKLFF. The full variable domain, rest sourced from reference TRBV29-1 and TRBJ1-4, is SAVISQKPSRDICQRGTSLTIQCQVDSQVTMMFWYRQQPGQSLTLIATANQGSEATYESGFVIDKFPISRPNLTFSTLTVSNMSPEDSSIYLCSVEGLQGGEKLFFGSGTQLSVL.

The J gene is TRBJ2-7, the V gene TRBV4-3, with D perhaps TRBD1 (6 bases). Trimming left V 1 base short and J 4 bases short, with 14 bases between. The CDR3 has 15 amino acids. CDR1 is LGHNA and CDR2 is YSLEER in the germline V gene. This CDR3 is CASSQVAYGQYEQYF. The CDR3 nucleotides are TGCGCCAGCAGCCAAGTTGCGTACGGACAGTACGAGCAGTACTTC.

This clone was counted only a few times. The chain joins TRBV25-1 to TRBJ1-6; D unclear. This CDR3 is 17 amino acids long. Per germline, CDR1 MGHDK and CDR2 SYGVNS. Trimming removed 2 bases from V and 7 bases from J, with 18 bases in between. The CDR3 loop is CASSEGMRSPGNSPLHF. The CDR3, as DNA: TGTGCCAGCAGTGAAGGAATGAGGAGTCCAGGCAATTCACCCCTCCACTTT.

This clone has only one observation. This chain links TRBV11-2 with TRBJ1-2; D is unclear. CDR1 is SGHAT and CDR2 is FQNNGV in the germline V gene. Trimming left V 2 bases short and J 0 bases short, with 7 bases between. The CDR3 is made up of 14 amino acids. CDR3 in DNA: TGTGCCAGCAGCTTATCTCGGACTAACTATGGCTACACCTTC. Amino acid sequence: CASSLSRTNYGYTF.

V and J are TRBV9 and TRBJ1-6; TRBD1 matches 9 bases. The J segment lost 8 bases and the V segment lost 4 bases, leaving 7 bases of the junction unmatched. Germline CDR1 and CDR2: SGDLS and YYNGEE. CDR3 length equals 15 residues. The CDR3 coding sequence is TGTGCCAGCAGCCCCCGGACAGGGGCCCATTCACCCCTCCACTTT. Its protein is CASSPRTGAHSPLHF. Based on the CDR3 plus reference TRBV9 and TRBJ1-6, the full variable domain is DSGVTQTPKHLITATGQRVTLRCSPRSGDLSVYWYQQSLDQGLQFLIQYYNGEERAKGNILERFSAQQFPDLHSELNLSSLELGDSALYFCASSPRTGAHSPLHFGNGTRLTVT.

In its sample, this clone was seen a few times. The V and J genes are TRBV29-1 and TRBJ2-7; D may be TRBD1 or TRBD2 (5 bases each). The V and J ends lost 6 bases and 2 bases respectively, with 14 bases between them. Germline V gene lookup returns CDR1 SQVTM and CDR2 ANQGSEA. This CDR3 comprises 13 residues. This CDR3 is CSVQGTVTYEQYF. The DNA of the CDR3 is TGCAGCGTCCAAGGGACCGTTACCTACGAGCAGTACTTC.

The chain combines TRBV29-1 with TRBJ2-2; the D gene is possibly TRBD2 (5 bases). CDR1 and CDR2 from the germline V gene are SQVTM and ANQGSEA. V was pared by 3 bases and J by 1 base, with 9 bases between. This CDR3 has 14 amino acids. In nucleotides, the CDR3 is TGCAGCGTTGATATCCGGGGGAACACCGGGGAGCTGTTTTTT. It encodes CSVDIRGNTGELFF.